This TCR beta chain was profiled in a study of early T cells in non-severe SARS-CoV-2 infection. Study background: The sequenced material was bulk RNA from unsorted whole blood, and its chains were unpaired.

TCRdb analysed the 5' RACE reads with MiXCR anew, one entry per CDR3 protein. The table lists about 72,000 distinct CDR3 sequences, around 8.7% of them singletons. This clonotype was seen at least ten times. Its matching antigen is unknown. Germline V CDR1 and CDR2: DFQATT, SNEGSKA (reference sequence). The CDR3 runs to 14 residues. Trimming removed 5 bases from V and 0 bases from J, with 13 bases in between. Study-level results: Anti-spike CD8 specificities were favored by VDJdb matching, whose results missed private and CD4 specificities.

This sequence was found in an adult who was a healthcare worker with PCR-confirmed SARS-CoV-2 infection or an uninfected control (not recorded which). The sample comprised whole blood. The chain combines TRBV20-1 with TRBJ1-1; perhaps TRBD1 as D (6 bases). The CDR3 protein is CSAPITGMNTEAFF. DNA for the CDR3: TGCAGTGCTCCCATAACAGGGATGAACACTGAAGCTTTCTTT.